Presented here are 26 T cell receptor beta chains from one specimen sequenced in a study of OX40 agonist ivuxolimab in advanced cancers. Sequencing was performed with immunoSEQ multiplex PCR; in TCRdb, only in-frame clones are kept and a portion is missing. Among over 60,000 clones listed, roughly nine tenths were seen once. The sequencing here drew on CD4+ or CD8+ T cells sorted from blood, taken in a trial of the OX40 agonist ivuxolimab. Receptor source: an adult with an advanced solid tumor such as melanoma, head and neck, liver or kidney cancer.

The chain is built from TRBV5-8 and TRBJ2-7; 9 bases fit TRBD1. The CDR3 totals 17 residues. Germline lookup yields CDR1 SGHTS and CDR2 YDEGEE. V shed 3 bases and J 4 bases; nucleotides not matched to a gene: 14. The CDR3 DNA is TGTGCCAGCAGCTCGTCAGCCGGGACAGGGACGTTTTACGAGCAGTACTTC. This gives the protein CASSSSAGTGTFYEQYF.

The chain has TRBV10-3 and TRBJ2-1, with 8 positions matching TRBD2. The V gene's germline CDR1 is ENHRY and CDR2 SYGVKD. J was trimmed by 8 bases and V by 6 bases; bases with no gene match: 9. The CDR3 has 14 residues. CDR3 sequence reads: CAIRPGLEIYEQFF. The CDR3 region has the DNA TGTGCCATCAGGCCGGGACTAGAGATTTATGAGCAGTTCTTC.

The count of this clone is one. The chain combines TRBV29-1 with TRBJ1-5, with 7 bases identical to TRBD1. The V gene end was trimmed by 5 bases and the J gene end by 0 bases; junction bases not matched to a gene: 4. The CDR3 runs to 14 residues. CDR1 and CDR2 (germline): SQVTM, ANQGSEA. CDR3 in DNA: TGCAGCGTTTCCGGGACAGCTAGCAATCAGCCCCAGCATTTT. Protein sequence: CSVSGTASNQPQHF.

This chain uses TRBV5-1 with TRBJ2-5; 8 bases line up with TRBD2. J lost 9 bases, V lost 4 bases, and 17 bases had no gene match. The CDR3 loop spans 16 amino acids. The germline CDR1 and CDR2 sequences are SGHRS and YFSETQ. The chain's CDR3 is CASSRHIGTRREAQYF. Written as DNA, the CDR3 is TGCGCCAGCAGCCGGCACATCGGGACTAGGAGGGAGGCCCAGTACTTC. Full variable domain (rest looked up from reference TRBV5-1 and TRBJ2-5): KAGVTQTPRYLIKTRGQQVTLSCSPISGHRSVSWYQQTPGQGLQFLFEYFSETQRNKGNFPGRFSGRQFSNSRSEMNVSTLELGDSALYLCASSRHIGTRREAQYFGPGTRLLVL.

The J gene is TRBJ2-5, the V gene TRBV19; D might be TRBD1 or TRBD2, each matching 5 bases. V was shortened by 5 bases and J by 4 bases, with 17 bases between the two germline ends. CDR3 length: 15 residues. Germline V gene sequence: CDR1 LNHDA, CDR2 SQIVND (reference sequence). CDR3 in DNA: TGTGCCAGTAGTGTATCAACAGGAGGTTCAGAGACCCAGTACTTC. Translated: CASSVSTGGSETQYF.

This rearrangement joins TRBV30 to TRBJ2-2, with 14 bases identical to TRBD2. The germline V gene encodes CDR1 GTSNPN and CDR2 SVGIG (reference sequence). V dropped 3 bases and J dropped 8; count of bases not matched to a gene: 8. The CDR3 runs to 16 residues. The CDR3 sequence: CAWSPKGLAGAGELFF. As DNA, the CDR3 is TGTGCCTGGAGCCCCAAGGGACTAGCGGGAGCAGGGGAGCTGTTTTTT.

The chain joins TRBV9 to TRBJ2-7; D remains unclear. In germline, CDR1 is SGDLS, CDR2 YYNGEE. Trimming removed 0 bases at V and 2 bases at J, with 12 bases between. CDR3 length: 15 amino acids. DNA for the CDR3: TGTGCCAGCAGCGTAGTGCCCACATTAACCTACGAGCAGTACTTC. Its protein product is CASSVVPTLTYEQYF. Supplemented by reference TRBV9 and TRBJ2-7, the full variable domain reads DSGVTQTPKHLITATGQRVTLRCSPRSGDLSVYWYQQSLDQGLQFLIQYYNGEERAKGNILERFSAQQFPDLHSELNLSSLELGDSALYFCASSVVPTLTYEQYFGPGTRLTVT.

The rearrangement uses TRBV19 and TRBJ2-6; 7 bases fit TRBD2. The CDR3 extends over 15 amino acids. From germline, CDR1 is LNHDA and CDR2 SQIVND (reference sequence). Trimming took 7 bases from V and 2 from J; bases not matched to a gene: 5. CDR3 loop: CASTLGGTGANVLTF. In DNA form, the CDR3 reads TGTGCCAGTACCTTGGGGGGGACTGGGGCCAACGTCCTGACTTTC.

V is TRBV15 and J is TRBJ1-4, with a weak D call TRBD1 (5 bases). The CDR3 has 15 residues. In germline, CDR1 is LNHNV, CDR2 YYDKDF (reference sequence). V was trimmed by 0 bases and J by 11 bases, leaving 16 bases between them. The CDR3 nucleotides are TGTGCCACCAGCAGAGAGCAAGGCAGGGCCGGGAAACTGTTTTTT. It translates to CATSREQGRAGKLFF.

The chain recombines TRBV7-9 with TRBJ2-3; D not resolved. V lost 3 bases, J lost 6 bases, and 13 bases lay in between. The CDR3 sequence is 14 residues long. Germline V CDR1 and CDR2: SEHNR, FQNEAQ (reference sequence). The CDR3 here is CASSFSPPRDTQYF. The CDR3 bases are TGTGCCAGCAGCTTCTCGCCCCCAAGGGATACGCAGTATTTT.

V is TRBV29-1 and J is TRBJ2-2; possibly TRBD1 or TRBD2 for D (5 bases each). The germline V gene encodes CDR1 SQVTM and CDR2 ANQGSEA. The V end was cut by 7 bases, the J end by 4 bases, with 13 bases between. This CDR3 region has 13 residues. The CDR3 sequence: CSAGTRLTGELFF. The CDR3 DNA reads TGCAGCGCCGGGACCCGGCTCACCGGGGAGCTGTTTTTT.

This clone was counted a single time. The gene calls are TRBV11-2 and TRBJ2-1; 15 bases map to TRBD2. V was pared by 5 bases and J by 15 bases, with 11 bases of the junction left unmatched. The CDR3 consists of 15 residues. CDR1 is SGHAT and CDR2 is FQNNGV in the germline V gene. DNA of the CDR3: TGTGCCAGCAGCATTGCGGGACTAGCGGGGGGTAAAGTGTTCTTC. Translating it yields CASSIAGLAGGKVFF. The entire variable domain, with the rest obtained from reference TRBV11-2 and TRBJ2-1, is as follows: EAGVAQSPRYKIIEKRQSVAFWCNPISGHATLYWYQQILGQGPKLLIQFQNNGVVDDSQLPKDRFSAERLKGVDSTLKIQPAKLEDSAVYLCASSIAGLAGGKVFFGPGTRLTVL.

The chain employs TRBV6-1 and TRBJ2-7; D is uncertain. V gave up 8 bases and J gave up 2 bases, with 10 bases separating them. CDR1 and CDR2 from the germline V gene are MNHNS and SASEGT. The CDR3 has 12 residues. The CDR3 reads CASVPLPYEQYF. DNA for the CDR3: TGTGCCAGCGTGCCACTACCCTACGAGCAGTACTTC.

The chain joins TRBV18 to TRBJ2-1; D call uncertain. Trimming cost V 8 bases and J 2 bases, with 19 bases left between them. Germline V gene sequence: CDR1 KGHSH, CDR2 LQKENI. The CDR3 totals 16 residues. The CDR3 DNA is TGTGCCAGCCAATCTACCGGGCCCAACACCTACAATGAGCAGTTCTTC. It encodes CASQSTGPNTYNEQFF.

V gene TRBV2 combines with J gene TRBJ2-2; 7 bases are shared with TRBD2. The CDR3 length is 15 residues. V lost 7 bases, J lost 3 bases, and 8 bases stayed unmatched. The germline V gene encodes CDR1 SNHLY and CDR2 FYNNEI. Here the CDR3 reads CASTQASGHTGELFF. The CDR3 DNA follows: TGTGCCAGCACCCAGGCTAGCGGACACACCGGGGAGCTGTTTTTT.

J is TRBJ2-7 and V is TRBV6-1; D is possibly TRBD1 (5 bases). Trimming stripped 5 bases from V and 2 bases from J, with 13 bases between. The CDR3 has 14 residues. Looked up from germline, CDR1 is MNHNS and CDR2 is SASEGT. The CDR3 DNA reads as TGTGCCAGCAGTCACGACAGCTACACCTACGAGCAGTACTTC. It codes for CASSHDSYTYEQYF.

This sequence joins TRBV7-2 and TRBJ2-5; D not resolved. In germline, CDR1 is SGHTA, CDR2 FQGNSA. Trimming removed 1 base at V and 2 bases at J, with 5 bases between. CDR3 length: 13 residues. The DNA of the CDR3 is TGTGCCAGCAGCTTAGGGCAACAAGAGACCCAGTACTTC. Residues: CASSLGQQETQYF.

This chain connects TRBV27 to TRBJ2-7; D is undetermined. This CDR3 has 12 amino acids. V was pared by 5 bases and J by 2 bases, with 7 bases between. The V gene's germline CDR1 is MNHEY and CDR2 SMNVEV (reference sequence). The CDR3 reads CASSGSAYEQYF. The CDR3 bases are TGTGCCAGCAGTGGCAGCGCCTACGAGCAGTACTTC.

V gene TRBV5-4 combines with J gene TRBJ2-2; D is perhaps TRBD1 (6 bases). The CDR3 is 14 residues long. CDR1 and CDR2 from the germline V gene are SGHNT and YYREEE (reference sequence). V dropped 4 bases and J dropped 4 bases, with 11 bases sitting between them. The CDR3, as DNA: TGTGCCAGCAGCAAAGGGACAATCACCGGGGAGCTGTTTTTT. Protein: CASSKGTITGELFF.

The CDR3 sequence is CASSGQTSTDTQYF. Here the CDR3 DNA reads TGCGCCAGCAGTGGGCAAACTAGCACAGATACGCAGTATTTT. The chain links TRBV5-1 to TRBJ2-3; D gene unclear. Trimming removed 5 bases at V and 0 bases at J, with 10 bases between. Germline V CDR1 and CDR2: SGHRS, YFSETQ. The CDR3 runs to 14 residues.

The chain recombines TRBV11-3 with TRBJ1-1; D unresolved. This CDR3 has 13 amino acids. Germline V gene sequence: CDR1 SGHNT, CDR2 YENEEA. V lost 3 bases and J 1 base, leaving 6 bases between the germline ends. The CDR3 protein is CASSFQENTEAFF. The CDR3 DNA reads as TGTGCCAGCAGCTTTCAGGAGAACACTGAAGCTTTCTTT.

CDR3 loop: CASRGSSEQFF. Here the CDR3 DNA reads TGTGCCAGCAGAGGTAGCAGTGAGCAGTTCTTC. The J gene is TRBJ2-1, the V gene TRBV2; D remains unclear. Germline V CDR1 and CDR2: SNHLY, FYNNEI. Between the trimmed V and J ends, which lost 6 bases and 9 bases, there was a span of 9 bases. The CDR3 sequence is 11 residues long.

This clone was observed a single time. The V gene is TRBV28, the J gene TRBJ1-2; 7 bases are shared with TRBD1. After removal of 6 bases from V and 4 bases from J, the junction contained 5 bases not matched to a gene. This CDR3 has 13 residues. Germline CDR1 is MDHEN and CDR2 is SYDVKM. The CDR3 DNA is TGTGCCAGCAGACCTGGGACAGTCTATGGCTACACCTTC. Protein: CASRPGTVYGYTF.

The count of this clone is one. CDR3 DNA sequence: TGTGCCAGCAGCTTAGTCTCGCAACCCAATCAGCCCCAGCATTTT. The encoded protein is CASSLVSQPNQPQHF. The rearrangement links TRBV7-2 to TRBJ1-5, with unresolved D. The germline CDR1 and CDR2 sequences are SGHTA and FQGNSA. Trimming removed 1 base at V and 3 bases at J, with 10 bases between. The CDR3 has 15 amino acids.

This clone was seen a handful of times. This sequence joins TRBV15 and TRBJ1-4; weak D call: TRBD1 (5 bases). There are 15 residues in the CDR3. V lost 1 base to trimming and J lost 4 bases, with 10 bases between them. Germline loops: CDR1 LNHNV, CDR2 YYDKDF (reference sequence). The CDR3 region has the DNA TGTGCCACCAGCAGAGGCGGGGGTTTTAATGAAAAACTGTTTTTT. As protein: CATSRGGGFNEKLFF.

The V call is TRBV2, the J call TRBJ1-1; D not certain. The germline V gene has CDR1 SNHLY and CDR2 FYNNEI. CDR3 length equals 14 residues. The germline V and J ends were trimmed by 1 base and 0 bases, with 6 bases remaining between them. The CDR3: CASSEGQMNTEAFF. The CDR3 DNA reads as TGTGCCAGCAGTGAAGGCCAGATGAACACTGAAGCTTTCTTT.